Below, one T cell receptor beta chain is given with its context. Germline V gene lookup returns CDR1 WSHSY and CDR2 SAAADI. The CDR3 consists of 15 residues. The junction had 9 bases not matched to a gene; V was cut back by 4 bases and J by 4 bases. These data belong to a study of blood T cell repertoires in COVID-19. The overall study: The samples span acute and convalescent COVID-19 from the United States, Italy and Spain. From T cells, B-cell-depleted T cells, or PBMCs came the material, which was cDNA or gDNA.

Study processing details: The assay estimated nucleated cells by amplifying reference gene primers. The data were produced by immunoSEQ multiplex PCR, yet TCRdb's version contains in-frame clones alone and is incomplete. Clone size and V and J calls were adopted from that table, with D and trimming inferred from the DNA. The table lists approximately 450,000 clones, approximately 90% of them singletons. This TCR derives from a woman aged 25 to 45 with acute or convalescent COVID-19. The chain links TRBV10-2 to TRBJ1-1; TRBD1 matches 7 bases. Sequencing was carried out using peripheral blood. The CDR3 nucleotides are TGCGCCAGCAGTGCCGGGACAGCACGTGGCACTGAAGCTTTCTTT. It codes for CASSAGTARGTEAFF.